The rows below give T cell receptor beta chains drawn from one sample of a study of blood T cell repertoires in COVID-19. Clones were sequenced by immunoSEQ multiplex PCR, and TCRdb holds only the in-frame ones, with some missing. The table records 280,000 or so clones, 90% of them present only once. The sample taken for sequencing was PBMCs or T cells enriched from blood (not recorded which). These receptors were taken from a woman younger than 35 with acute COVID-19. Both conserved end residues are part of each CDR3. Each record gives: clone size, V gene, D gene, J gene, CDR3 DNA, CDR3 protein. A D gene is named only where the DNA matches it firmly. For some rows the clone size is stated as once, few or many, or as a class when expanded; others skip it.

-	TRBV20-1	TRBD1	TRBJ1-1	TGCAGTGCTAGTCAAACAGGGGAGGTTTATGAAGCTTTCTTT	CSASQTGEVYEAFF
once	TRBV5-1	TRBD1	TRBJ2-1	TGCGCCAGCAGCTTTGCTACGGGACAGGGTACCAGTGAGCAGTTCTTC	CASSFATGQGTSEQFF
-	TRBV6-5	TRBD1	TRBJ1-4	TGTGCCAGCAGCACCACAGGGGGCGATGAAAAACTGTTTTTT	CASSTTGGDEKLFF
-	TRBV18	-	TRBJ1-5	TGTGCCAGCTCACCACTTGGGGTTACAGGAGATAGCAATCAGCCCCAGCATTTT	CASSPLGVTGDSNQPQHF
-	TRBV5-1	TRBD2	TRBJ2-1	TGCGCCAGCAGCTTGGCCCAGACTAGCGGCTCCTACAATGAGCAGTTCTTC	CASSLAQTSGSYNEQFF
-	TRBV2	TRBD1	TRBJ1-1	TGTGCCAGCACCTGGACAGGAGGGGAAGCTTTCTTT	CASTWTGGEAFF
once	TRBV11-2	-	TRBJ2-1	TGTGCCAGCAGCTTAAGCGGGCCCCTTCGGCAGTTCTTC	CASSLSGPLRQFF
-	TRBV25-1	TRBD2	TRBJ2-1	TGTGCCAGCAGTGGACTAGCGGATACATACAATGAGCAGTTCTTC	CASSGLADTYNEQFF
-	TRBV5-6	-	TRBJ2-2	TGTGCCAGCAGAAGGACTTACACCGGGGAGCTGTTTTTT	CASRRTYTGELFF
-	TRBV7-9	-	TRBJ2-2	TGTGCCAGCAGCTTAGGAGACAGGACCGGGGAGCTGTTTTTT	CASSLGDRTGELFF
-	TRBV6-2/TRBV6-3	-	TRBJ2-7	TGTGCCAGCAGCACCCTAGGGAGTACCTTTTCCGACGAGCAGTACTTC	CASSTLGSTFSDEQYF
few	TRBV19	-	TRBJ2-2	TGTGCCAGTAGTATATCAGGGAACACCGGGGAGCTGTTTTTT	CASSISGNTGELFF
-	TRBV14	TRBD2	TRBJ2-1	TGTGCCAGCAGCCAATTGCCGGGACTAGCGGGCAATGAGCAGTTCTTC	CASSQLPGLAGNEQFF
few	TRBV10-3	TRBD2	TRBJ2-7	TGTGCCATCAGTGAGGGGACTAGCTCCTACGAGCAGTACTTC	CAISEGTSSYEQYF
-	TRBV28	-	TRBJ1-4	TGTGCCACTCGACAGGAGATCCTTAATGAAAAACTGTTTTTT	CATRQEILNEKLFF
-	TRBV5-1	TRBD1	TRBJ1-1	TGCGCCAGCAGCTTGGAAGGGGGCTTAACTGAAGCTTTCTTT	CASSLEGGLTEAFF
-	TRBV29-1	TRBD2	TRBJ2-1	TGCAGCGTTGGGAGGACTAGCGGGAGGGCCTCTTACAATGAGCAGTTCTTC	CSVGRTSGRASYNEQFF
-	TRBV7-6	-	TRBJ1-6	TGTGCCAGCAGCTTAGCGTCTTCGGGGGGTGGTTCACCCCTCCACTTT	CASSLASSGGGSPLHF
-	TRBV11-3	TRBD2	TRBJ2-1	TGTGCCAGCAGCACTCCCGGACTAGCGGGAGCCGATGAGCAGTTCTTC	CASSTPGLAGADEQFF
few	TRBV30	TRBD1	TRBJ1-1	TGTGCCTGGACCAAGACAGGGTCAACGTTTGAAGCTTTCTTT	CAWTKTGSTFEAFF
-	TRBV18	-	TRBJ1-4	TGTGCCAGCTCACCACCGCGGACGACAGTAGGCGATGAAAAACTGTTTTTT	CASSPPRTTVGDEKLFF
-	TRBV27	-	TRBJ1-1	TGTGCCAGCAGTATTCAAAAATACAGGGTGGTTACTGAAGCTTTCTTT	CASSIQKYRVVTEAFF
once	TRBV4-3	-	TRBJ2-2	TGCGCCAGCAGCCAAGATCCAGGGTGGGCCGGGGAGCTGTTTTTT	CASSQDPGWAGELFF